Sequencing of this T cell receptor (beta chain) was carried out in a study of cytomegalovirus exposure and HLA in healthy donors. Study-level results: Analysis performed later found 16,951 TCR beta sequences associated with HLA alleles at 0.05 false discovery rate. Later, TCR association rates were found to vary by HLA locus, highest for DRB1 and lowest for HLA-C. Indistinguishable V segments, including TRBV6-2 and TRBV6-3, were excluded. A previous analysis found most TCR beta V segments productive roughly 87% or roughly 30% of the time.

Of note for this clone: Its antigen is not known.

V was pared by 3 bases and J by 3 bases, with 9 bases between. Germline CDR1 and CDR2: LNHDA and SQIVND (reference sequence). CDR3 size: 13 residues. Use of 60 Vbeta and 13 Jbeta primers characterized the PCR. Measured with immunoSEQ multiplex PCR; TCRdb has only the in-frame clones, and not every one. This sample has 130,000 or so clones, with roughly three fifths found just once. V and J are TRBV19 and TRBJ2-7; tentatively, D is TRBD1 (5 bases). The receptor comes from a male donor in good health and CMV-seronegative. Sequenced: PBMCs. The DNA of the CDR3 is TGTGCCAGTAGTATTACAGGCCGCTACGAGCAGTACTTC. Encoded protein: CASSITGRYEQYF.